A selection of T cell receptor beta chains follows, all from one sample in a study of CD8 T cells in ankylosing spondylitis. TCRdb reprocessed the 5' RACE reads via MiXCR and lists one record per CDR3 protein. The sample holds approximately 200,000 distinct CDR3 sequences, roughly 13% seen once. Sequencing was done on a sample of blood, either unsorted or a sorted T cell fraction (not recorded which). All receptors derive from a male donor with ankylosing spondylitis or in good health (not recorded which). Each CDR3 is given with its conserved first and last residue. Each record gives: V gene, J gene, clone size, D gene, CDR3 DNA, CDR3 protein. The D gene is left open where the match is weak. Clone size, where shown, is once, few, many, or a class for clones that have expanded.

v_call: TRBV7-9
j_call: TRBJ2-7
clone_size: -
d_call: -
cdr3_nt: TGTGCCAGCAGCCCTTCACGGTTAACGAATTACTACGAGCAGTACTTC
cdr3_aa: CASSPSRLTNYYEQYF

v_call: TRBV4-1
j_call: TRBJ2-1
clone_size: -
d_call: -
cdr3_nt: TGCGCCAGCAGCCAAGTTGGCAGGGTCCATGAGCAGTTCTTC
cdr3_aa: CASSQVGRVHEQFF

v_call: TRBV19
j_call: TRBJ2-7
clone_size: -
d_call: -
cdr3_nt: TGTGCCAGTAGTCCCAGGGGAGGGGTCCACGAGCAGTACTTC
cdr3_aa: CASSPRGGVHEQYF

v_call: TRBV27
j_call: TRBJ1-2
clone_size: -
d_call: TRBD1
cdr3_nt: TGTGCCAGCAGTCACGGGACAGGGGGCGACTATGGCTACACCTTC
cdr3_aa: CASSHGTGGDYGYTF

v_call: TRBV20-1
j_call: TRBJ2-3
clone_size: -
d_call: TRBD2
cdr3_nt: TGCAGTGCTAGAGATCTAATAGCGGGAGGTCCCAGCACAGATACGCAGTATTTT
cdr3_aa: CSARDLIAGGPSTDTQYF

v_call: TRBV20-1
j_call: TRBJ1-4
clone_size: few
d_call: -
cdr3_nt: TGCAGTGCTAGAGATGCCAAACAGGTTAATGAAAAACTGTTTTTT
cdr3_aa: CSARDAKQVNEKLFF

v_call: TRBV12-3/TRBV12-4
j_call: TRBJ2-2
clone_size: few
d_call: -
cdr3_nt: TGTGCCAGCAGTTTGGGGGCCGAGGGGACCGGGGAGCTGTTTTTT
cdr3_aa: CASSLGAEGTGELFF

v_call: TRBV20-1
j_call: TRBJ2-3
clone_size: -
d_call: TRBD2
cdr3_nt: TGCAGTGCTAGAGCTTGGGGCGGGGGGTCCACGCAGTATTTT
cdr3_aa: CSARAWGGGSTQYF

v_call: TRBV3-1
j_call: TRBJ2-1
clone_size: few
d_call: -
cdr3_nt: TGTGCCAGCAGCCAAGATCTCGGGGGAGCGTACAATGAGCAGTTCTTC
cdr3_aa: CASSQDLGGAYNEQFF

v_call: TRBV5-1
j_call: TRBJ2-5
clone_size: many
d_call: -
cdr3_nt: TGCGCCAGCCTCTCCGAGGGGCAGGAGACCCAGTACTTC
cdr3_aa: CASLSEGQETQYF

v_call: TRBV12-3/TRBV12-4
j_call: TRBJ1-1
clone_size: -
d_call: -
cdr3_nt: TGTGCCAGCACCTTGGGCCAAAACACTGAAGCTTTCTTT
cdr3_aa: CASTLGQNTEAFF

v_call: TRBV6-5
j_call: TRBJ2-1
clone_size: -
d_call: -
cdr3_nt: TGTGCCAGCAGTTATCGGTGGATTTCCGACAATGAGCAGTTCTTC
cdr3_aa: CASSYRWISDNEQFF

v_call: TRBV9
j_call: TRBJ2-1
clone_size: few
d_call: -
cdr3_nt: TGTGCCAGCAGCGTAGGAACGGGGGATGAGCAGTTCTTC
cdr3_aa: CASSVGTGDEQFF

v_call: TRBV5-1
j_call: TRBJ1-2
clone_size: few
d_call: TRBD1
cdr3_nt: TGCGCCAGCAGCTTGGGACAGGGCGGAGATGGCTACACCTTC
cdr3_aa: CASSLGQGGDGYTF

v_call: TRBV27
j_call: TRBJ2-6
clone_size: -
d_call: TRBD2
cdr3_nt: TGTGCCAGCAGTTCTACACTAGCGGGGGGGCCGGCTGGGGCCAACGTCCTGACTTTC
cdr3_aa: CASSSTLAGGPAGANVLTF

v_call: TRBV20-1
j_call: TRBJ2-5
clone_size: -
d_call: -
cdr3_nt: TGCAGTGCTAGAGTTCAGGGAGAGACCCAGTACTTC
cdr3_aa: CSARVQGETQYF

v_call: TRBV27
j_call: TRBJ1-1
clone_size: many
d_call: -
cdr3_nt: TGTGCCAGCAGTCACTCGGGGGTCCCTGAAGCTTTCTTT
cdr3_aa: CASSHSGVPEAFF

v_call: TRBV7-9
j_call: TRBJ2-1
clone_size: few
d_call: -
cdr3_nt: TGTGCCTGGGGGACCTCCAACTACAATGAGCAGTTCTTC
cdr3_aa: CAWGTSNYNEQFF

v_call: TRBV7-6
j_call: TRBJ2-4
clone_size: few
d_call: -
cdr3_nt: TGTGCCAGCAGCCCCTCAGAGGGGTTCACCCAAAACATTCAGTACTTC
cdr3_aa: CASSPSEGFTQNIQYF

v_call: TRBV7-2
j_call: TRBJ2-4
clone_size: once
d_call: TRBD2
cdr3_nt: TGTGCCAGCAGACTTGGACTAGCGGGGGAAAACATTCAGTACTTC
cdr3_aa: CASRLGLAGENIQYF

v_call: TRBV12-3/TRBV12-4
j_call: TRBJ2-7
clone_size: few
d_call: TRBD1
cdr3_nt: TGTGCCAGCAGTTCCAACGACAGGGGCCACGAGCAGTACTTC
cdr3_aa: CASSSNDRGHEQYF

v_call: TRBV5-1
j_call: TRBJ1-2
clone_size: -
d_call: -
cdr3_nt: TGCGCCAGCAGCTTGGAAGGAAACTATGGCTACACCTTC
cdr3_aa: CASSLEGNYGYTF

v_call: TRBV19
j_call: TRBJ1-5
clone_size: -
d_call: -
cdr3_nt: TGTGCCAGTCAGGGGATAAGGCAACCCCAGCATTTT
cdr3_aa: CASQGIRQPQHF

v_call: TRBV29-1
j_call: TRBJ2-1
clone_size: -
d_call: -
cdr3_nt: TGCAGCGTTGAAGATGGACACCACAATGAGCAGTTCTTC
cdr3_aa: CSVEDGHHNEQFF

v_call: TRBV29-1
j_call: TRBJ1-1
clone_size: -
d_call: TRBD1
cdr3_nt: TGCAGCGTCGAATACGCGAGGACAGGGAACACTGAAGCTTTCTTT
cdr3_aa: CSVEYARTGNTEAFF

v_call: TRBV12-3/TRBV12-4
j_call: TRBJ2-1
clone_size: few
d_call: -
cdr3_nt: TGTGCCAGCAGTTTATTAGGGGACCCGCAGTTCTTC
cdr3_aa: CASSLLGDPQFF

v_call: TRBV27
j_call: TRBJ1-1
clone_size: -
d_call: TRBD1
cdr3_nt: TGTGCCAGCAAATCGGGACAGGGATCGTACACTGAAGCTTTCTTT
cdr3_aa: CASKSGQGSYTEAFF

v_call: TRBV30
j_call: TRBJ2-1
clone_size: few
d_call: -
cdr3_nt: TGTGCCTGGAGTGTTGGCGTGAGCTCCTACAATGAGCAGTTCTTC
cdr3_aa: CAWSVGVSSYNEQFF

v_call: TRBV6-5
j_call: TRBJ1-1
clone_size: -
d_call: TRBD1
cdr3_nt: TGTGCCAGCAGTTCCCCAGACAGGGTTCGGGGCACTGAAGCTTTCTTT
cdr3_aa: CASSSPDRVRGTEAFF